This T cell receptor (beta chain) was sequenced for a study of T cells in Graves' hyperthyroidism and ophthalmopathy. The study, taken as a whole, reports: Model output signaled ophthalmopathy a median approximately 6 months ahead of onset. Appearing also in blood were most of the thyroid clonotypes expanded above 0.001.

The investigators amplified TCR beta CDR3 regions from RNA transcripts. Initially, a first-round RT-PCR of the TCR CDR3 employed the HTBI primer set. TCRdb re-called the multiplex PCR reads with MiXCR, one entry per CDR3 protein. The sample yields a few hundred thousand distinct CDR3 sequences, about 18% seen once. This clonotype was recorded a few times. Its antigen is unidentified. Ophthalmopathy patients had Clinical Activity Score at least 3, NOSPECS grade at least 4, duration under 3 months. This sample holds PBMCs from approximately 10 ml fresh peripheral blood. This CDR3 has 14 residues. The V end lost 0 bases, the J end lost 5 bases, and 6 bases lay between the germline ends. CDR1 is KGHDR, CDR2 SFDVKD, per germline.

Sequenced sample: blood. This chain uses TRBV24-1 with TRBJ2-2; D is unclear. This clonotype was sampled from a man in his late teens or twenties with Graves' ophthalmopathy. CDR3 nucleotide sequence: TGTGCCACCAGTGATTTGTGGGGTACCGGGGAGCTGTTTTTT. Protein sequence: CATSDLWGTGELFF.